The entry below gives a single T cell receptor beta chain sequence along with its context. It lacks a known antigen. No per-base quality is available; no much larger clone lies one base away. The immunoSEQ Assay, a bias-controlled multiplex PCR, was used to amplify TCRbeta CDR3 regions from genomic DNA. Per the original workflow: The number of nucleated cells in each sample was estimated by amplification of reference gene primers within the assay. To quantify the absolute abundance of each unique TCRbeta CDR3 rearrangement, sequence reads were collapsed and filtered. For each sample, productive Simpson clonality was calculated by taking the square root of Simpson's diversity index across productive rearrangements. The table comes from immuneACCESS by way of TCRdb, which keeps in-frame sequences with V and J called. Part of the clones is missing from these tables; in studies checked, under half for an unresolved V gene and the rest for unknown reasons. That table is the source of V, J and clone size, and D and trimming were worked out from the DNA. The sample yields hundreds of thousands of clones; roughly 85% were counted once. The ten largest clones add up to over 1.3% of the sample.

Collaborating institutions collected whole blood in K2EDTA tubes following their own protocols. For TCRbeta analysis, collaborator samples were shipped as frozen whole blood, as isolated PBMCs, or as DNA extracted from either sample type. The germline V and J ends show losses of 3 bases and 5 bases respectively, and no gene match explains 4 bases of the junction. Reading the germline V gene gives CDR1 SGHTA and CDR2 FQGNSA. Spanning cysteine to phenylalanine, the CDR3 consists of 15 amino acids. The CDR3 DNA has 45 bases and is translated from base 1. The data are from a study of blood T cell repertoires in COVID-19 (dated by TCRdb to 2020 to 2021). Study-level background: Samples from collaborators originated in the United States, Italy and Spain and spanned both the acute and convalescent phases of COVID-19. The material from the prospective study consisted of cDNA or gDNA derived from T cells, B-cell-depleted T cells, or PBMCs. Subjects who had been exposed to COVID-19, were actively infected with it, or had recovered from it provided the deeply sampled blood TCRbeta repertoires that made up the dataset. A freely available public database, intended as a resource for researchers studying the immune response to SARS-CoV-2, is where the repertoires were released. Samples were obtained from the ongoing ImmuneRACE study (first 160 participants) and from roughly 1,300 subjects provided by 6 global collaborators. Nearly every sample came with metadata listing a de-identified subject ID, COVID-19 status, age in years and sex. Where HLA class I and class II types were available, the types were taken from metadata supplied by the sample provider, not from assay-based typing. Overall results and qualifications from the work: The quantity of clinical and demographic metadata differed by source and by participant and was supplied without curation.

The receptor comes from a woman aged 25 to 39 with active or convalescent COVID-19. The rearranged segments are TRBV7-2 and TRBJ2-5, with 12 junctional bases fitting TRBD2. Material: peripheral blood. The CDR3 region: CASSFLAGGYETQYF. In nucleotide form, the sequence is TGTGCCAGCAGCTTCCTAGCGGGGGGGTATGAGACCCAGTACTTC.